These 27 T cell receptor beta chains were sequenced from one sample in a study of T cells expressing NK-cell markers. With the 5' RACE reads reprocessed, TCRdb shows one record per CDR3 protein and no DNA. The listing records about 140,000 distinct CDR3 sequences. Sample: blood T cells: a sorted CD56 or NKG2C T cell subset, CD4+ or CD8+ T cells, or bulk PBMC T cells (not recorded which). The receptors were sampled from a man aged 18 to 35 in good health.

This chain joins TRBV30 and TRBJ2-1; lacking DNA, the TRBD1 call made by TCRdb goes unchecked. CDR1 and CDR2 from the germline V gene are GTSNPN and SVGIG (reference sequence). The CDR3 runs to 16 residues. CDR3 region: CAWSVRGTPPRNEQFF.

The chain couples TRBV28 to TRBJ2-1; the TCRdb call, TRBD1, lacks DNA for checking. The CDR3 runs 14 residues. Germline V gives CDR1 MDHEN, CDR2 SYDVKM. CDR3 region: CASSFPGAGNEQFF.

The J gene is TRBJ2-1, the V gene TRBV25-1; the TRBD1 assignment by TCRdb is unverifiable without DNA. CDR1 and CDR2 (germline): MGHDK, SYGVNS. This CDR3 comprises 15 residues. This chain's CDR3 is CASSGRAWGYNEQFF.

This chain links TRBV12-3 or TRBV12-4 with TRBJ2-1; TCRdb returns TRBD1, unconfirmable since there is no DNA. The CDR3 runs to 15 residues. The CDR3 is CASSFGQGDGNEQFF.

The rearrangement links TRBV7-8 to TRBJ2-1; the TCRdb D gene call, TRBD2, has no DNA to confirm it. This CDR3 region has 17 residues. Germline CDR1 SGHVS, CDR2 FQNEAQ. The CDR3 here is CASSLEPGLAIYNEQFF.

CDR3 sequence reads: CASSIPGAFGNGELFF. V usage is TRBV19 and J usage is TRBJ2-2; TCRdb's D gene call, TRBD1, goes unchecked for lack of DNA. CDR1 is LNHDA and CDR2 is SQIVND in the germline V gene (reference sequence). The CDR3 covers 16 residues.

This chain connects TRBV4-2 to TRBJ2-3; no DNA is available, so the TRBD1 call from TCRdb remains unchecked. CDR3 size: 11 residues. From germline, CDR1 is LGHNA and CDR2 YNFKEQ. The CDR3 sequence: CASSPGGAQYF.

The chain carries TRBV13 and TRBJ2-1; the TRBD2 assignment by TCRdb is unverifiable without DNA. In germline, CDR1 is PRHDT, CDR2 FYEKMQ (reference sequence). The CDR3 contains 13 residues. CDR3 protein: CASRLKPENEQFF. The full variable domain, rest sourced from reference TRBV13 and TRBJ2-1, is AAGVIQSPRHLIKEKRETATLKCYPIPRHDTVYWYQQGPGQDPQFLISFYEKMQSDKGSIPDRFSAQQFSDYHSELNMSSLELGDSALYFCASRLKPENEQFFGPGTRLTVL.

The chain couples TRBV19 to TRBJ2-5; absent DNA, TCRdb's TRBD1 call cannot be checked. Germline CDR1 reads LNHDA; CDR2 reads SQIVND (reference sequence). CDR3 length: 14 residues. CDR3 sequence: CASSIGTGMETQYF.

The chain recombines TRBV7-6 with TRBJ2-1. Germline assignment: CDR1 SGHVS and CDR2 FNYEAQ. This CDR3 has 16 residues. This CDR3 is CASSLARASSYNEQFF.

This chain connects TRBV7-6 to TRBJ1-3; with no DNA, the TCRdb D assignment of TRBD1 cannot be verified. This CDR3 contains 15 residues. Per germline, CDR1 SGHVS and CDR2 FNYEAQ. The CDR3 here is CASSSTRTGGNTIYF. Combining the CDR3 with reference TRBV7-6 and TRBJ1-3 gives the whole variable domain GAGVSQSPRYKVTKRGQDVALRCDPISGHVSLYWYRQALGQGPEFLTYFNYEAQQDKSGLPNDRFSAERPEGSISTLTIQRTEQRDSAMYRCASSSTRTGGNTIYFGEGSWLTVV.

This chain connects TRBV4-3 to TRBJ2-1; TCRdb indicates TRBD2, and absent DNA this call remains unverified. The V gene's germline CDR1 is LGHNA and CDR2 YSLEER. This CDR3 region has 18 residues. CDR3 amino acids: CASSQDGSRTSSYNEQFF.

The chain combines TRBV7-8 with TRBJ2-3. The CDR3 extends over 18 amino acids. CDR1 and CDR2 from the germline V gene are SGHVS and FQNEAQ. The CDR3 here is CASSLSFSKDGYTDTQYF.

The rearrangement uses TRBV11-1 and TRBJ2-5; TCRdb reports TRBD2, a call that lacks DNA to check it against. This CDR3 is 18 amino acids long. Germline V gives CDR1 SGHAT, CDR2 FQDESV (reference sequence). CDR3 region: CASSSGTSGSVSKETQYF.

The J gene is TRBJ2-3, the V gene TRBV7-3; TCRdb's D call, TRBD2, is unchecked because there is no DNA. CDR3 length equals 15 residues. The germline V gene encodes CDR1 SGHTA and CDR2 FQGTGA. The CDR3 loop is CASRPSGSPTDTQYF.

The V call is TRBV6-5, the J call TRBJ1-2; TCRdb's D gene call, TRBD1, goes unchecked for lack of DNA. The CDR3 has 15 amino acids. Germline CDR1 and CDR2: MNHEY and SVGAGI. The CDR3 here is CASSYWTGKDYGYTF.

The rearrangement uses TRBV7-9 and TRBJ1-2; TCRdb's assignment of TRBD1 cannot be checked, as there is no DNA. Germline assignment: CDR1 SEHNR and CDR2 FQNEAQ (reference sequence). The CDR3 is made up of 13 amino acids. This chain's CDR3 is CASSTRDSEGYTF.

The chain combines TRBV4-1 with TRBJ2-7; TCRdb designates TRBD2, a call that cannot be tested without DNA. The CDR3 contains 14 residues. CDR1 and CDR2 from the germline V gene are MGHRA and YSYEKL. The CDR3 sequence is CASSPGLEFYEQYF.

The genes are TRBV28 and TRBJ2-7. Germline V gives CDR1 MDHEN, CDR2 SYDVKM. The length of the CDR3 is 14 residues. The chain's CDR3 is CASSLAGATYEQYF.

The chain uses TRBV7-6 and TRBJ2-7; TCRdb designates TRBD1, a call that cannot be tested without DNA. The CDR3 loop spans 15 amino acids. Germline CDR1 is SGHVS and CDR2 is FNYEAQ. The CDR3 sequence is CASSSRQDLSYEQYF. The variable domain in full, completed from reference TRBV7-6 and TRBJ2-7, reads GAGVSQSPRYKVTKRGQDVALRCDPISGHVSLYWYRQALGQGPEFLTYFNYEAQQDKSGLPNDRFSAERPEGSISTLTIQRTEQRDSAMYRCASSSRQDLSYEQYFGPGTRLTVT.

This chain connects TRBV20-1 to TRBJ2-7; the TCRdb call, TRBD1, lacks DNA for checking. The CDR3 spans 14 residues. CDR1 and CDR2 (germline): DFQATT, SNEGSKA (reference sequence). CDR3 region: CSALLRDGSYEQYF.

The chain employs TRBV6-6 and TRBJ1-2; no DNA is available, so the TRBD1 call from TCRdb remains unchecked. This CDR3 comprises 12 residues. Germline assignment: CDR1 MNHNY and CDR2 SVGAGI (reference sequence). The chain's CDR3 is CASSYGADTNTF.

The chain links TRBV29-1 to TRBJ2-1; TCRdb proposes TRBD2, but this gene call is untestable without DNA. This CDR3 is 18 amino acids long. Per the germline V gene, CDR1 is SQVTM and CDR2 is ANQGSEA. The CDR3 here is CSGFGGGTSGSSYNEQFF.

The J gene is TRBJ2-2, the V gene TRBV10-2; TCRdb returns TRBD1, unconfirmable since there is no DNA. Per germline, CDR1 WSHSY and CDR2 SAAADI. The CDR3 consists of 13 residues. The CDR3 region is CASSTERTGELFF.

The V gene is TRBV6-5, the J gene TRBJ2-5. The CDR3 totals 16 residues. Germline V gives CDR1 MNHEY, CDR2 SVGAGI. CDR3 loop: CASSYSVSASQETQYF.

This chain uses TRBV27 with TRBJ2-3; with no DNA, the TCRdb D assignment of TRBD2 cannot be verified. Germline V gene data show CDR1 as MNHEY and CDR2 as SMNVEV (reference sequence). This CDR3 contains 17 residues. This chain's CDR3 is CASSLMVAGGPKDTQYF.

The rearrangement links TRBV4-3 to TRBJ2-3; absent DNA, TCRdb's TRBD2 call cannot be checked. The CDR3 spans 15 residues. Per the germline V gene, CDR1 is LGHNA and CDR2 is YSLEER. The CDR3 reads CASSQGTLGGDTQYF.